These T cell receptor beta chains were read from a single sample in a study of blood T cells in healthy people across ages. TCRdb reprocessed the 5' RACE reads with MiXCR, giving one entry per CDR3 protein. The table has some 1.6 million distinct CDR3 sequences, about 35% seen once; the top ten hold about 11%. The sequenced sample was blood. These receptors all come from a woman aged 25-40 years in good health. The CDR3 runs from the conserved cysteine through the conserved F or W. The D gene is left open where the match is weak. Part of the rows lack a size; the others show once, few, many or a class for expanded clones.

-,TRBV5-1,TRBJ2-7,many,TGCGCCAGCAGCTTTGAGCCAACGGGGAAAGGGAACGAGCAGTACTTC,CASSFEPTGKGNEQYF
-,TRBV12-3/TRBV12-4,TRBJ2-2,once,TGTGCCAGCAGTTTCTGGCCGGGGGACACCGGGGAGCTGTTTTTT,CASSFWPGDTGELFF
TRBD2,TRBV2,TRBJ2-1,-,TGTGCCAGCCTCCGGGGGACTAGCGAGAACAATGAGCAGTTCTTC,CASLRGTSENNEQFF
TRBD2,TRBV29-1,TRBJ2-1,many,TGCAGCGTTGAGAAGGCTAGCGGGAGATCAAGTAATGAGCAGTTCTTC,CSVEKASGRSSNEQFF
TRBD2,TRBV3-1,TRBJ2-7,few,TGTGCCAGCAGCCAAGTGGGACTAGCCACATACGAGCAGTACTTC,CASSQVGLATYEQYF
-,TRBV21-1,TRBJ2-5,-,TGTGCCAGCAGTTATCCGGGGAGGGGAGAGACCCAGTACTTC,CASSYPGRGETQYF
TRBD1,TRBV29-1,TRBJ2-1,many,TGCAGCGTTGATGCCGGGACAGGGCCCCTAGGCTACAATGAGCAGTTCTTC,CSVDAGTGPLGYNEQFF
TRBD2,TRBV9,TRBJ2-7,-,TGTGCCTGCAGCGTAGCCCCTAGCGGATCCTACGAGCAGTACTTC,CACSVAPSGSYEQYF
-,TRBV28,TRBJ1-5,-,TGTGCCAGCATCCCAGAGGACCTTCCCAGGCAGCCCCAGCATTTT,CASIPEDLPRQPQHF
TRBD2,TRBV5-1,TRBJ2-1,few,TGCGCCAGCAGCTTGGTACCGGGGGGGCCACAGTCCTCCTACAATGAGCAGTTCTTC,CASSLVPGGPQSSYNEQFF
-,TRBV5-5,TRBJ1-2,few,TGTGCCAGCAGCAGAACTCGGACAGAGAACTATGGCTACACCTTC,CASSRTRTENYGYTF
-,TRBV30,TRBJ1-2,-,TGTGCCTGCCTCGGCGTCTACGGCTACACCTTC,CACLGVYGYTF
TRBD1,TRBV7-9,TRBJ1-2,-,TGTGCCAGCAGCACGGGACAGTACCCTAACTATGGCTACACCTTC,CASSTGQYPNYGYTF
TRBD2,TRBV27,TRBJ2-3,few,TGTGCCAGCAGAGTGATAGCGGGAGGGCCCGCAGATACGCAGTATTTT,CASRVIAGGPADTQYF
TRBD1,TRBV30,TRBJ1-2,few,TGTGCCTGGAGTACAGGGGGACCCTATGGCTACACCTTC,CAWSTGGPYGYTF
TRBD2,TRBV12-3/TRBV12-4,TRBJ2-3,many,TGTGCCAGCAGTTCCCACAATAGACTAGCAGCCACAGATACGCAGTATTTT,CASSSHNRLAATDTQYF
-,TRBV10-3,TRBJ2-7,many,TGTGCCACCCGAGGGGTAGGGGACAACGAGCAGTACTTC,CATRGVGDNEQYF
-,TRBV5-1,TRBJ2-7,-,TGCGCCGGCAGCTTGGCCTCGACCGGGGGCTACGAGCAGTACTTC,CAGSLASTGGYEQYF
TRBD1,TRBV29-1,TRBJ1-1,-,TGCAGCGTGGACCGGGACAGGGGAAGGGGGAACACTGAAGCTTTCTTT,CSVDRDRGRGNTEAFF
-,TRBV30,TRBJ2-5,-,TGTGCCTGGAGTAAAGTGGGACGGATCCAAGAGACCCAGTACTTC,CAWSKVGRIQETQYF
TRBD1,TRBV27,TRBJ2-7,-,TGTGCCAGCAGTTTTGGACAGGGGGCCGAGTACGAGCAGTACTTC,CASSFGQGAEYEQYF
-,TRBV20-1,TRBJ2-1,-,TGCAGTGCTAATACAGGGTGGGCCTACAATGAGCAGTTCTTC,CSANTGWAYNEQFF
-,TRBV3-1,TRBJ2-3,-,TGTGCCAGCAGCCAAGCCTGGGCGATCGCAGATACGCAGTATTTT,CASSQAWAIADTQYF
TRBD2,TRBV20-1,TRBJ2-1,few,TGCAGTGCTAGAGTTGGGACTAGCGGGAGGGCCCATGGATCCTACAATGAGCAGTTCTTC,CSARVGTSGRAHGSYNEQFF
-,TRBV6-1,TRBJ2-7,many,TGTGCCAGCAGTGAAGGCGGTTTCTCCTACGAGCAGTACTTC,CASSEGGFSYEQYF
TRBD2,TRBV27,TRBJ2-7,few,TGTGCCAGCAGCCCGAGTAGCGGGGGGGTCGACGAGCAGTACTTC,CASSPSSGGVDEQYF
TRBD1,TRBV7-3,TRBJ2-3,few,TGTGCCAGCAGCGAATTGACAGGGGGTACGCAGTATTTT,CASSELTGGTQYF
-,TRBV11-2,TRBJ2-7,-,TGTGCCAGCAGCTATAACAGGGGGGGATACGAGCAGTACTTC,CASSYNRGGYEQYF
-,TRBV20-1,TRBJ2-1,-,TGCAGTGGGTTCTCGGGGGCGTCCAATGAGCAGTTCTTC,CSGFSGASNEQFF
TRBD2,TRBV7-9,TRBJ2-1,-,TGTGCCAGCAGCCCTACTATGACTAGCGGCGCTTACAATGAGCAGTTCTTC,CASSPTMTSGAYNEQFF
-,TRBV3-1,TRBJ2-3,-,TGTGCCAGCAGCCAAGAGGTAGGGAATTGGGATACGCAGTATTTT,CASSQEVGNWDTQYF
-,TRBV20-1,TRBJ1-4,few,TGCAGTGCTAGTGCACAGGGAGGGGAAAAACTGTTTTTT,CSASAQGGEKLFF
TRBD2,TRBV27,TRBJ2-1,once,TGTGCCAGCAGTTTACAGGCACTAGCGGGTCTTATTAATGAGCAGTTCTTC,CASSLQALAGLINEQFF
TRBD2,TRBV6-1,TRBJ2-5,few,TGTGCCAGCAGTGGGGCTAGCGGGAGGTTGGAGACCCAGTACTTC,CASSGASGRLETQYF
TRBD2,TRBV9,TRBJ2-7,few,TGTGCCAGCAGCGGGCGGGGGGGTCACTCCTACGAGCAGTACTTC,CASSGRGGHSYEQYF
-,TRBV6-6,TRBJ2-1,-,TGTGCCAGCAGTTACGGGCTCCCCTCCTACAATGAGCAGTTCTTC,CASSYGLPSYNEQFF
TRBD2,TRBV7-8,TRBJ2-7,few,TGTGCCAGCAGCTTTAGCGGGGGGCCTAGCTCCTACGAGCAGTACTTC,CASSFSGGPSSYEQYF
TRBD1,TRBV5-1,TRBJ1-1,few,TGCGCCAGCAGCTTAGGACAGGGGGCGCGAACTGAAGCTTTCTTT,CASSLGQGARTEAFF
-,TRBV20-1,TRBJ2-5,-,TGCAGTGCTAGAGGAGGGGTGTACGAGACCCAGTACTTC,CSARGGVYETQYF
TRBD1,TRBV6-1,TRBJ2-7,-,TGTGCCGGCTCGGTACCCTTTACCGGGACAGGCTCCTACGAGCAGTACTTC,CAGSVPFTGTGSYEQYF
TRBD2,TRBV4-1,TRBJ2-1,few,TGCGCCAGCAGCCCCGACGTGGTAGCGGGAACATACAATGAGCAGTTCTTC,CASSPDVVAGTYNEQFF
-,TRBV20-1,TRBJ2-3,few,TGCAGTGCTAGAGAGGATCGAAACACAGATACGCAGTATTTT,CSAREDRNTDTQYF
-,TRBV5-4,TRBJ2-5,once,TGTGCCAGCCAGGCAAGCAGGGGAGAGACCCAGTACTTC,CASQASRGETQYF
-,TRBV29-1,TRBJ1-1,-,TGCAGCGTTGTAGCCCCGAACACTGAAGCTTTCTTT,CSVVAPNTEAFF